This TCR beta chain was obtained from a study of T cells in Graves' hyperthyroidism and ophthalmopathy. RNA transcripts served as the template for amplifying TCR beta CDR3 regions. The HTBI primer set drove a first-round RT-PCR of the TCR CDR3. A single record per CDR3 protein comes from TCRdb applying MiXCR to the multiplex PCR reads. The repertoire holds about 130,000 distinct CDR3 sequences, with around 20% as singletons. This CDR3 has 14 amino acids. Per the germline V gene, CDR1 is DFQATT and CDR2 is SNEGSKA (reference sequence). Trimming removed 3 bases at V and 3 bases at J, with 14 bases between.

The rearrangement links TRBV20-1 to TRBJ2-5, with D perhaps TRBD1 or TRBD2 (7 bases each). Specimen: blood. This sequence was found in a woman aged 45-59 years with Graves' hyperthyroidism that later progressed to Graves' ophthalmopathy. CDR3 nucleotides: TGCAGTGCTAGGCCGACAGGGAGGGAAGAGACCCAGTACTTC. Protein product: CSARPTGREETQYF.